The 27 T cell receptor beta chains in this list originate from one sample, sequenced in a study of early T cells in non-severe SARS-CoV-2 infection. TCRdb re-called the 5' RACE reads through MiXCR, storing one row per CDR3 protein. The table records around 26,000 distinct CDR3 sequences, under 5% of them present only once. The sequencing sample was made of whole blood. The receptor set was obtained from an adult who was a healthcare worker with PCR-confirmed SARS-CoV-2 infection or an uninfected control (not recorded which).

The sample holds a few counts of this clonotype. The V and J genes are TRBV15 and TRBJ2-3; D gene uncertain. The CDR3 loop spans 14 amino acids. Germline CDR1 is LNHNV and CDR2 is YYDKDF (reference sequence). V lost 0 bases, J lost 3 bases, and 7 bases lay in between. CDR3 protein: CATSRESWTDTQYF. The CDR3 region has the DNA TGTGCCACCAGCAGAGAGTCTTGGACAGATACGCAGTATTTT.

This clonotype has a count of ten or more. The genes are TRBV5-1 and TRBJ1-1, with D unclear. CDR3 size: 14 residues. Trimming shortened V by 0 bases and J by 0 bases, and 6 bases separated the two germline ends. Germline V CDR1 and CDR2: SGHRS, YFSETQ. The CDR3 spells CASSLGHLNTEAFF. The DNA for the CDR3 is TGCGCCAGCAGCTTGGGACACCTGAACACTGAAGCTTTCTTT.

Many counts were recorded for this clonotype. The chain carries TRBV6-6 and TRBJ2-1; 11 bases match TRBD2. With 5 bases clipped from V and 8 bases from J, the junction kept 8 bases outside the gene matches. The germline gives CDR1 MNHNY, CDR2 SVGAGI (reference sequence). CDR3 length equals 15 residues. In nucleotides, the CDR3 is TGTGCCAGCAGTGGGGCTAGCGGGAGGTACGATGAGCAGTTCTTC. Translated, it gives CASSGASGRYDEQFF.

Many counts were recorded for this clonotype. The chain recombines TRBV7-9 with TRBJ1-2; the D gene is possibly TRBD1 (6 bases). Trimming removed 2 bases from V and 7 bases from J, with 11 bases in between. The CDR3 length is 13 residues. Looked up from germline, CDR1 is SEHNR and CDR2 is FQNEAQ (reference sequence). CDR3 sequence reads: CASSLRGGFGYTF. The CDR3 bases are TGTGCCAGCAGCTTACGTGGGGGCTTTGGCTACACCTTC.

There are many counts of this clonotype. This chain joins TRBV7-9 and TRBJ2-7; 7 nucleotides agree with TRBD1. The CDR3 is 14 amino acids. With V trimmed by 5 bases and J by 2 bases, 6 bases remained unmatched. In germline, CDR1 is SEHNR, CDR2 FQNEAQ (reference sequence). The CDR3 sequence is CASSKPGQTYEQYF. The CDR3 coding sequence is TGTGCCAGCAGCAAACCGGGACAGACCTACGAGCAGTACTTC.

In this sample, this clonotype turned up a few times. This chain uses TRBV7-2 with TRBJ2-7; TRBD1 is a possible D gene (6 bases). The CDR3 consists of 14 residues. The germline gives CDR1 SGHTA, CDR2 FQGNSA. With 5 bases removed from V and 0 bases from J, the gap between germline ends came to 11 bases. The CDR3 DNA reads as TGTGCCAGCAGCCCCGACAGGTTCTCCTACGAGCAGTACTTC. Translated: CASSPDRFSYEQYF.

The V gene is TRBV5-1, the J gene TRBJ2-7; 11 nucleotides match TRBD1. Germline V gene lookup returns CDR1 SGHRS and CDR2 YFSETQ. The CDR3 totals 14 residues. The trim removed 3 bases at V and 4 bases at J, leaving 3 bases unmatched. The CDR3: CASSSGTGGYEQYF. In DNA, the CDR3 is TGCGCCAGCAGCTCCGGGACAGGGGGATACGAGCAGTACTTC.

This clonotype was recorded many times. This chain connects TRBV5-6 to TRBJ2-1, with a tentative D call TRBD2 (6 bases). The CDR3 length is 17 residues. The V and J ends lost 4 bases and 3 bases respectively, with 20 bases between them. Germline-derived CDR1 and CDR2 are SGHDT and YYEEEE. The CDR3 sequence is CASSHKRVGGDYNEQFF. The CDR3 region has the DNA TGTGCCAGCAGCCATAAGAGGGTCGGGGGAGACTACAATGAGCAGTTCTTC.

This clonotype was seen at least ten times. This sequence joins TRBV18 and TRBJ2-1, with 12 bases aligning to TRBD2. The CDR3 contains 15 residues. With V trimmed by 3 bases and J by 7 bases, 4 bases remained unmatched. Per germline, CDR1 KGHSH and CDR2 LQKENI. In DNA, the CDR3 is TGTGCCAGCTCACCGGGACTAGCGGGTATTAATGAGCAGTTCTTC. The encoded protein is CASSPGLAGINEQFF.

The sample holds a few counts of this clonotype. V usage is TRBV10-3 and J usage is TRBJ2-1; a weak D match, TRBD1 (6 bases). Trimming left V 4 bases short and J 6 bases short, with 10 bases between. The CDR3 sequence is 13 residues long. CDR1 and CDR2 from the germline V gene are ENHRY and SYGVKD. CDR3 region: CAISAGQSNEQFF. The CDR3 DNA reads TGTGCCATCAGTGCCGGACAGAGCAATGAGCAGTTCTTC.

This clonotype was detected many times. The chain employs TRBV12-5 and TRBJ2-7, with D unresolved. The CDR3 is 12 amino acids. Germline values: CDR1 LGHNT, CDR2 FRNRAP. V was cut by 3 bases and J by 7 bases, with 10 bases left in between. The CDR3 sequence: CASGFYASEQYF. The CDR3 region has the DNA TGTGCTAGTGGTTTCTATGCATCGGAGCAGTACTTC. Full variable domain (remainder filled in from reference TRBV12-5 and TRBJ2-7): DARVTQTPRHKVTEMGQEVTMRCQPILGHNTVFWYRQTMMQGLELLAYFRNRAPLDDSGMPKDRFSAEMPDATLATLKIQPSEPRDSAVYFCASGFYASEQYFGPGTRLTVT.

This clonotype came up many times. The chain has TRBV7-8 and TRBJ1-4; unclear D gene. Germline values: CDR1 SGHVS, CDR2 FQNEAQ. Trimming took 3 bases from V and 9 from J, leaving 11 bases between them. The CDR3 sequence is 13 residues long. The CDR3 reads CASSFIGEKKLFF. Here the CDR3 DNA reads TGTGCCAGCAGCTTTATCGGGGAGAAAAAACTGTTTTTT.

This clonotype was picked up many times. The CDR3 coding sequence is TGCAGTGCGCATCGACGGTTCAATGAGCAGTTCTTC. Protein product: CSAHRRFNEQFF. This chain joins TRBV20-1 and TRBJ2-1; no clear D. Between the trimmed V and J ends, which lost 6 bases and 6 bases, there was a span of 12 bases. This CDR3 region has 12 residues. CDR1 and CDR2 from the germline V gene are DFQATT and SNEGSKA (reference sequence).

In its sample, this clonotype was seen many times. The CDR3 reads CASSLGKANTGELFF. Here the CDR3 DNA reads TGTGCCAGCAGCTTGGGGAAAGCGAACACCGGGGAGCTGTTTTTT. The V gene is TRBV7-2, the J gene TRBJ2-2; D is undetermined. Trimming stripped 3 bases from V and 0 bases from J, with 8 bases between. Germline values: CDR1 SGHTA, CDR2 FQGNSA. The CDR3 covers 15 residues. Based on the CDR3 plus reference TRBV7-2 and TRBJ2-2, the full variable domain is GAGVSQSPSNKVTEKGKDVELRCDPISGHTALYWYRQSLGQGLEFLIYFQGNSAPDKSGLPSDRFSAERTGGSVSTLTIQRTQQEDSAVYLCASSLGKANTGELFFGEGSRLTVL.

This chain uses TRBV5-1 with TRBJ2-3; the match to TRBD2 covers 16 bases. J gave up 3 bases and V 4 bases, and 11 bases lay outside the gene matches. CDR1 SGHRS and CDR2 YFSETQ come from the germline V gene. This CDR3 comprises 19 residues. The CDR3 DNA sequence: TGCGCCAGCAGCCCGGGACTAGCGGGAGGGCCGAGTGGGACAGATACGCAGTATTTT. Translation gives CASSPGLAGGPSGTDTQYF. Together with reference TRBV5-1 and TRBJ2-3, the CDR3 gives the full variable domain: KAGVTQTPRYLIKTRGQQVTLSCSPISGHRSVSWYQQTPGQGLQFLFEYFSETQRNKGNFPGRFSGRQFSNSRSEMNVSTLELGDSALYLCASSPGLAGGPSGTDTQYFGPGTRLTVL.

The sample holds many counts of this clonotype. The chain links TRBV12-3 or TRBV12-4 to TRBJ2-1; D not resolved. This CDR3 contains 14 residues. V gave up 3 bases and J gave up 2 bases, with 8 bases separating them. The CDR3 protein is CASSLSSPYNEQFF. The CDR3, as DNA: TGTGCCAGCAGTTTGAGCTCCCCCTACAATGAGCAGTTCTTC.

This clonotype was picked up a small number of times. This sequence joins TRBV11-2 and TRBJ1-4, with D unresolved. Germline V gene lookup returns CDR1 SGHAT and CDR2 FQNNGV. This CDR3 is 14 amino acids long. Trimming took 2 bases from V and 0 from J, leaving 4 bases between them. The DNA for the CDR3 is TGTGCCAGCAGCTTATATACAACTAATGAAAAACTGTTTTTT. Residues: CASSLYTTNEKLFF.

The table lists this clonotype with many counts. The CDR3 here is CASSDGDRGFQETQYF. The CDR3 nucleotides are TGTGCCAGCAGTGACGGGGACAGGGGATTTCAAGAGACCCAGTACTTC. The chain uses TRBV6-1 and TRBJ2-5; 10 bases are shared with TRBD1. The CDR3 has 16 amino acids. The V gene's germline CDR1 is MNHNS and CDR2 SASEGT. V lost 3 bases, J lost 2 bases, and 6 bases stayed unmatched.

This clonotype has just a few counts. The rearrangement uses TRBV11-2 and TRBJ2-3, with 7 positions matching TRBD2. Germline values: CDR1 SGHAT, CDR2 FQNNGV. This CDR3 contains 14 residues. V was pared by 1 base and J by 9 bases, with 7 bases of the junction left unmatched. The DNA of the CDR3 is TGTGCCAGCAGCTTAGTACGCGGGGGATGGACGCAGTATTTT. Its protein is CASSLVRGGWTQYF.

This clonotype came up many times. This chain joins TRBV19 and TRBJ1-5, with D maybe TRBD1 (5 bases). CDR1 is LNHDA and CDR2 is SQIVND in the germline V gene (reference sequence). Trimming pared 10 bases from V and 5 bases from J, leaving 15 bases between. The CDR3 totals 13 residues. CDR3 sequence reads: CATKGIGDQPQHF. The CDR3 coding sequence is TGTGCCACCAAAGGAATAGGGGATCAGCCCCAGCATTTT.

This sequence joins TRBV5-6 and TRBJ1-6; D is possibly TRBD1 (5 bases). The CDR3 loop spans 15 amino acids. The V end was cut by 4 bases, the J end by 1 base, with 9 bases between. Germline values: CDR1 SGHDT, CDR2 YYEEEE. CDR3 residues: CASSQRGSYNSPLHF. CDR3 nucleotides: TGTGCCAGCAGCCAACGGGGGTCCTATAATTCACCCCTCCACTTT.

The chain joins TRBV2 to TRBJ2-7; 9 nucleotides agree with TRBD1. The CDR3 contains 13 residues. The V segment lost 7 bases and the J segment 5 bases; nucleotides outside the gene matches: 6. Germline V gene sequence: CDR1 SNHLY, CDR2 FYNNEI. DNA of the CDR3: TGTGCCAGCAAGCGGACAGGGGCCAACGAGCAGTACTTC. It translates to CASKRTGANEQYF.

This clonotype was detected ten times or more. The CDR3 is CASSPLHPDRVNMNTEAFF. The DNA for the CDR3 is TGTGCCAGCTCACCTTTACACCCGGACAGGGTGAACATGAACACTGAAGCTTTCTTT. The rearrangement links TRBV18 to TRBJ1-1, with TRBD1 matching 8 bases. CDR1 KGHSH and CDR2 LQKENI come from the germline V gene. V shed 3 bases and J 0 bases; nucleotides not matched to a gene: 15. The CDR3 is 19 amino acids.

This clonotype was detected many times. The V and J genes are TRBV6-5 and TRBJ1-1; D ambiguous. CDR3 length equals 13 residues. The ends were cut back, 7 bases at V and 5 bases at J, with 14 bases in the middle. Germline V lookup: CDR1 MNHEY, CDR2 SVGAGI. The DNA for the CDR3 is TGTGCCAGCATAAATTGGGATTTAACTGAAGCTTTCTTT. Encoded protein: CASINWDLTEAFF.

This clonotype was counted at least ten times. The chain carries TRBV6-2 or TRBV6-3 and TRBJ2-1; D possibly corresponds to TRBD2 (6 bases). The V gene lost 2 bases and the J gene lost 9 bases, with 14 bases spanning the gap. The CDR3 is made up of 14 amino acids. Germline-derived CDR1 and CDR2 are MNHEY and SVGEGT. The CDR3 reads CASSYTAGSVEQFF. The CDR3 DNA sequence: TGTGCCAGCAGTTACACCGCCGGGAGTGTTGAGCAGTTCTTC.

This clonotype was seen more than once but under ten times. This sequence joins TRBV6-5 and TRBJ2-5; tentatively, D is TRBD2 (6 bases). V lost 6 bases, J lost 5 bases, and 13 bases lay in between. Germline V gene lookup returns CDR1 MNHEY and CDR2 SVGAGI. The CDR3 is 13 residues long. The CDR3 DNA reads as TGTGCCAGCAGATCGGGGGAACGGGAGACCCAGTACTTC. Translation gives CASRSGERETQYF.

Many counts were recorded for this clonotype. The chain recombines TRBV12-3 or TRBV12-4 with TRBJ1-1; tentatively, D is TRBD1 (5 bases). Trimming stripped 1 base from V and 2 bases from J, with 11 bases between. There are 15 residues in the CDR3. The CDR3: CASSLGGMRNTEAFF. The CDR3 bases are TGTGCCAGCAGTTTAGGGGGCATGCGCAACACTGAAGCTTTCTTT.